This T cell receptor beta chain was recorded in a study of blood T cell repertoires in COVID-19. Study details: The samples span acute and convalescent COVID-19 from the United States, Italy and Spain.

CDR1 is ENHRY, CDR2 SYGVKD, per germline. Deletions cut 6 bases from V and 0 bases from J, with 11 bases between. This CDR3 spans 15 amino acids. This clone showed up just once. Assay used: immunoSEQ multiplex PCR; TCRdb lists only in-frame clones, some missing. The sample consists of about 130,000 clones, approximately 90% of them appearing once. This receptor was obtained from a man in his fifties or sixties with active or convalescent COVID-19. The rearrangement joins TRBV10-3 to TRBJ1-4; maybe TRBD1 (6 bases). Sequencing used peripheral blood. The CDR3 nucleotides are TGTGCCATCAGCCAGGGGACCCCAACTAATGAAAAACTGTTTTTT. Translated, it gives CAISQGTPTNEKLFF.